One TCR beta chain is described in this entry. This sample was included in a study of patients and donors after allogeneic stem cell transplantation. The CDR3 consists of 15 residues. V shed 3 bases and J 5 bases; nucleotides not matched to a gene: 9. The germline CDR1 and CDR2 sequences are ENHRY and SYGVKD. TCRdb passed the RT-PCR reads through MiXCR, listing each CDR3 protein once. The sample holds hundreds of thousands of distinct CDR3 sequences, 15% to 20% seen once. This TCR derives from a human donor who was either an allogeneic HSCT recipient or a stem cell or donor lymphocyte infusion donor (not recorded which). It is not recorded whose cells these are; they may come from a transplant donor. The material sequenced was blood, either unsorted or a sorted T cell fraction (not recorded which). V gene TRBV10-3 combines with J gene TRBJ2-5; 7 nucleotides match TRBD2. The CDR3 DNA reads as TGTGCCATCAGTGACCGACGGCGGGGGTGGGAGACCCAGTACTTC. Residues: CAISDRRRGWETQYF.